Below are 26 T cell receptor beta chains sequenced from a single sample in a study of blood T cell repertoires in COVID-19. Generated by immunoSEQ multiplex PCR, the TCRdb table keeps only in-frame clones and is missing some. The repertoire holds 360,000 or so clones, with approximately 89% as singletons. Sequenced sample: PBMCs or T cells enriched from blood (not recorded which). The source is a woman aged 25 to 45 who had recovered from COVID-19.

This clone appeared a single time. The chain links TRBV5-4 to TRBJ1-2, with TRBD1 as a possible D gene (6 bases). Trimming removed 4 bases from V and 0 bases from J, with 16 bases in between. This CDR3 is 16 amino acids long. CDR1 SGHNT and CDR2 YYREEE come from the germline V gene (reference sequence). Here the CDR3 DNA reads TGTGCCAGCAGCCCTGGTCAGGGGATAGCTAACTATGGCTACACCTTC. It yields the protein CASSPGQGIANYGYTF. The whole variable domain, filled in from reference TRBV5-4 and TRBJ1-2, reads ETGVTQSPTHLIKTRGQQVTLRCSSQSGHNTVSWYQQALGQGPQFIFQYYREEENGRGNFPPRFSGLQFPNYSSELNVNALELDDSALYLCASSPGQGIANYGYTFGSGTRLTVV.

The chain is built from TRBV11-3 and TRBJ1-1; tentative D call: TRBD1 (5 bases). The V end lost 0 bases, the J end lost 3 bases, and 20 bases lay between the germline ends. The germline V gene has CDR1 SGHNT and CDR2 YENEEA. The CDR3 is 18 residues long. Here the CDR3 reads CASSLDGRIVSGDTEAFF. The CDR3 region has the DNA TGTGCCAGCAGCTTAGATGGGAGGATTGTATCGGGGGACACTGAAGCTTTCTTT.

This rearrangement joins TRBV5-4 to TRBJ1-2, with 12 bases fitting TRBD1. This CDR3 comprises 15 residues. Germline-derived CDR1 and CDR2 are SGHNT and YYREEE (reference sequence). V lost 3 bases and J lost 5; bases outside the gene matches: 5. The CDR3 coding sequence is TGTGCCAGCAGCTGGCGGGACAGGGGGCGTTATGGCTACACCTTC. Residues: CASSWRDRGRYGYTF.

J is TRBJ1-5 and V is TRBV19; D remains unclear. CDR1 LNHDA and CDR2 SQIVND come from the germline V gene (reference sequence). Trimming took off 4 bases at V and 6 bases at J, with 13 bases between the two ends. The CDR3 is 14 residues long. This CDR3 is CASSTPGGGQPQHF. CDR3 sequence (DNA): TGTGCCAGTAGTACCCCAGGAGGTGGTCAGCCCCAGCATTTT.

The rearrangement links TRBV30 to TRBJ1-5; 10 bases align to TRBD1. Germline V lookup: CDR1 GTSNPN, CDR2 SVGIG (reference sequence). The CDR3 covers 14 residues. J lost 6 bases, V lost 2 bases, and 4 bases had no gene match. The CDR3 sequence: CAWSQGQGGQPQHF. The DNA for the CDR3 is TGTGCCTGGAGTCAAGGACAGGGGGGTCAGCCCCAGCATTTT. Together with reference TRBV30 and TRBJ1-5, the CDR3 gives the full variable domain: SQTIHQWPATLVQPVGSPLSLECTVEGTSNPNLYWYRQAAGRGLQLLFYSVGIGQISSEVPQNLSASRPQDRQFILSSKKLLLSDSGFYLCAWSQGQGGQPQHFGDGTRLSIL.

This chain joins TRBV7-6 and TRBJ1-1, with TRBD1 as a possible D gene (5 bases). Germline CDR1 is SGHVS and CDR2 is FNYEAQ. The CDR3 is made up of 14 amino acids. V shed 2 bases and J shed 3 bases, with 10 bases lying between them. The CDR3 here is CASSLWTGDTEAFF. In DNA, the CDR3 is TGTGCCAGCAGCTTATGGACGGGGGACACTGAAGCTTTCTTT.

This clone has only a few counts. J is TRBJ1-6 and V is TRBV5-1, with D possibly being TRBD1 (5 bases). The CDR3 contains 15 residues. Trimming removed 0 bases at V and 9 bases at J, with 13 bases between. In germline, CDR1 is SGHRS, CDR2 YFSETQ. The CDR3 region has the DNA TGCGCCAGCAGCTTGGGGGGGGGAGTTGGTTCACCCCTCCACTTT. This codes for CASSLGGGVGSPLHF.

This clone appeared a single time. The CDR3: CASSYRDIIAEAFF. The CDR3 region has the DNA TGTGCCAGCAGTTACCGGGACATCATCGCTGAAGCTTTCTTT. The chain uses TRBV6-6 and TRBJ1-1; maybe TRBD1 (6 bases). V was pared by 2 bases and J by 6 bases, with 13 bases between. This CDR3 spans 14 amino acids. The germline V gene has CDR1 MNHNY and CDR2 SVGAGI (reference sequence).

This chain uses TRBV4-1 with TRBJ2-3, with 8 bases aligning to TRBD2. Germline assignment: CDR1 MGHRA and CDR2 YSYEKL. The CDR3 is 17 amino acids. The junction had 6 bases not matched to a gene; V was cut back by 1 base and J by 0 bases. DNA of the CDR3: TGCGCCAGCAGCCAAGTGAGACTAGCGACTAGCACAGATACGCAGTATTTT. Translated: CASSQVRLATSTDTQYF.

The chain couples TRBV4-1 to TRBJ2-2; no clear D gene. Germline CDR1 reads MGHRA; CDR2 reads YSYEKL. The CDR3 is made up of 13 amino acids. Deletions cut 9 bases from V and 1 base from J, with 9 bases between. DNA of the CDR3: TGCGCCAGTACCTCGGGGAACACCGGGGAGCTGTTTTTT. Translating gives CASTSGNTGELFF.

With regard to this clone: The sample holds other DNA sequences that translate to the same CDR3. The chain is built from TRBV4-1 and TRBJ1-6; D is undetermined. The germline gives CDR1 MGHRA, CDR2 YSYEKL. V shed 0 bases and J shed 7 bases, with 7 bases lying between them. This CDR3 spans 14 amino acids. DNA for the CDR3: TGCGCCAGCAGCCAAGAGGCGGGAAATTCACCCCTCCACTTT. Protein: CASSQEAGNSPLHF.

The chain is built from TRBV10-3 and TRBJ1-2; D not certain. The V and J ends lost 3 bases and 4 bases respectively, with 9 bases between them. The CDR3 is 13 residues long. The germline gives CDR1 ENHRY, CDR2 SYGVKD. The CDR3 DNA follows: TGTGCCATCAGTGAAGCAACAGCCTATGGCTACACCTTC. Protein product: CAISEATAYGYTF.

The CDR3 nucleotides are TGTGCCAGCAGTCATTCCGAAGGGGCGGGGGACACTGAAGCTTTCTTT. It codes for CASSHSEGAGDTEAFF. This rearrangement joins TRBV3-1 (or the pseudogene TRBV3-2) to TRBJ1-1; D is perhaps TRBD1 (5 bases). Germline values: CDR1 LGHDT, CDR2 YNNKEL (reference sequence). The CDR3 loop spans 16 amino acids. Trimming cost V 6 bases and J 3 bases, with 20 bases left between them.

The chain recombines TRBV13 with TRBJ2-1; 10 bases are shared with TRBD2. CDR3 length: 15 amino acids. Trimming removed 5 bases from V and 4 bases from J; junction bases left unmatched: 5. The germline V gene has CDR1 PRHDT and CDR2 FYEKMQ (reference sequence). The CDR3 spells CASSLSGRPYNEQFF. The CDR3 bases are TGTGCCAGCAGCCTTAGCGGGAGGCCATACAATGAGCAGTTCTTC.

The CDR3 nucleotides are TGTGCCAGCAGCTTAGCGAGTTATCGGGGGAGGTCTGAAGCTTTCTTT. As protein: CASSLASYRGRSEAFF. This chain links TRBV7-8 with TRBJ1-1; D is perhaps TRBD1 (5 bases). The ends were cut back, 0 bases at V and 6 bases at J, with 17 bases in the middle. The germline gives CDR1 SGHVS, CDR2 FQNEAQ. The CDR3 is made up of 16 amino acids.

CDR3 protein: CASKVQGDSPLHF. The CDR3 DNA reads TGTGCCAGCAAGGTACAGGGGGATTCACCCCTCCACTTT. The V gene is TRBV5-4, the J gene TRBJ1-6; 8 nucleotides align to TRBD1. The V gene's germline CDR1 is SGHNT and CDR2 YYREEE (reference sequence). Trimming removed 6 bases from V and 8 bases from J; junction bases left unmatched: 4. The CDR3 extends over 13 amino acids. The complete variable domain, with remaining parts taken from reference TRBV5-4 and TRBJ1-6, reads ETGVTQSPTHLIKTRGQQVTLRCSSQSGHNTVSWYQQALGQGPQFIFQYYREEENGRGNFPPRFSGLQFPNYSSELNVNALELDDSALYLCASKVQGDSPLHFGNGTRLTVT.

V usage is TRBV5-6 and J usage is TRBJ1-2; TRBD1 aligns across 7 bases. Trimming took 3 bases from V and 2 from J; bases not matched to a gene: 4. The CDR3 is 14 residues long. CDR1 is SGHDT, CDR2 YYEEEE, per germline. CDR3: CASSSRDSNYGYTF. In DNA form, the CDR3 reads TGTGCCAGCAGCTCCCGGGACAGCAACTATGGCTACACCTTC.

The chain couples TRBV19 to TRBJ1-1; D is possibly TRBD1 (6 bases). The V end was cut by 6 bases, the J end by 4 bases, with 6 bases between. Germline V gene lookup returns CDR1 LNHDA and CDR2 SQIVND (reference sequence). The CDR3 is 11 amino acids. CDR3 in amino acids: CASRGATEAFF. The CDR3 DNA follows: TGTGCCAGTAGGGGGGCCACTGAAGCTTTCTTT.

The rearrangement links TRBV7-9 to TRBJ1-4, with D tentatively TRBD1 (5 bases). The CDR3 contains 15 residues. CDR1 and CDR2 from the germline V gene are SEHNR and FQNEAQ (reference sequence). V lost 3 bases to trimming and J lost 4 bases, with 12 bases between them. The CDR3 region is CASSFGGDYNEKLFF. CDR3 nucleotides: TGTGCCAGCAGCTTCGGAGGGGATTATAATGAAAAACTGTTTTTT.

This clone was seen ten or more times. Other DNA sequences from this sample encode an identical CDR3 as well. This chain connects TRBV5-4 to TRBJ1-4; possible D gene TRBD1, 5 bases. Germline CDR1 reads SGHNT; CDR2 reads YYREEE (reference sequence). CDR3 size: 16 residues. V gave up 0 bases and J gave up 2 bases, with 11 bases separating them. CDR3 coding DNA: TGTGCCAGCAGCTTGGATTTGGGGGGGACTAATGAAAAACTGTTTTTT. Residues: CASSLDLGGTNEKLFF.

This rearrangement joins TRBV19 to TRBJ1-5; 7 bases match TRBD1. Germline CDR1 is LNHDA and CDR2 is SQIVND (reference sequence). V lost 8 bases to trimming and J lost 3 bases; unmatched junction nucleotides: 7. The CDR3 contains 14 residues. DNA for the CDR3: TGTGCCAGTGGCCTGGACAGGCCCAATCAGCCCCAGCATTTT. This gives the protein CASGLDRPNQPQHF.

The chain recombines TRBV7-2 with TRBJ2-7; 8 bases are shared with TRBD1. The CDR3 extends over 15 amino acids. Germline V gene data show CDR1 as SGHTA and CDR2 as FQGNSA. The junction had 6 bases not matched to a gene; V was cut back by 1 base and J by 4 bases. The CDR3 region is CASSLVGQGLYEQYF. As DNA, the CDR3 is TGTGCCAGCAGCTTAGTTGGACAGGGTCTGTACGAGCAGTACTTC.

This clone has a handful of counts. The genes are TRBV7-9 and TRBJ1-1, with 8 bases that match TRBD1. V shed 5 bases, J shed 4 bases, and the junction held 12 bases outside the gene matches. CDR3 length: 16 amino acids. Germline V gene sequence: CDR1 SEHNR, CDR2 FQNEAQ (reference sequence). Here the CDR3 reads CASSATPGGAGTEAFF. In DNA form, the CDR3 reads TGTGCCAGCAGCGCCACCCCAGGGGGCGCCGGCACTGAAGCTTTCTTT.

The chain recombines TRBV7-9 with TRBJ2-7, with 7 bases lining up with TRBD1. J was trimmed by 3 bases and V by 3 bases; bases with no gene match: 8. The CDR3 is made up of 15 amino acids. The germline V gene encodes CDR1 SEHNR and CDR2 FQNEAQ (reference sequence). Here the CDR3 reads CASSLGGQAGYEQYF. CDR3 sequence (DNA): TGTGCCAGCAGCTTGGGCGGACAGGCGGGCTACGAGCAGTACTTC.

This clone has a handful of counts. The chain couples TRBV6-5 to TRBJ1-2; 7 nucleotides line up with TRBD1. Germline V gene lookup returns CDR1 MNHEY and CDR2 SVGAGI. V was clipped by 10 bases and J by 2 bases; unmatched bases: 13. CDR3 length equals 15 residues. For the CDR3, the DNA is TGTGCCACCACAATTAATCCGACAGGGAACTATGGCTACACCTTC. Amino acids: CATTINPTGNYGYTF.

The V and J genes are TRBV5-1 and TRBJ2-7; possible D gene TRBD2, 6 bases. Germline CDR1 reads SGHRS; CDR2 reads YFSETQ. V lost 9 bases and J 0 bases, leaving 16 bases between the germline ends. This CDR3 spans 14 amino acids. CDR3 amino acids: CATKPGLLSYEQYF. CDR3 DNA sequence: TGCGCCACTAAGCCGGGACTTCTCTCCTACGAGCAGTACTTC.